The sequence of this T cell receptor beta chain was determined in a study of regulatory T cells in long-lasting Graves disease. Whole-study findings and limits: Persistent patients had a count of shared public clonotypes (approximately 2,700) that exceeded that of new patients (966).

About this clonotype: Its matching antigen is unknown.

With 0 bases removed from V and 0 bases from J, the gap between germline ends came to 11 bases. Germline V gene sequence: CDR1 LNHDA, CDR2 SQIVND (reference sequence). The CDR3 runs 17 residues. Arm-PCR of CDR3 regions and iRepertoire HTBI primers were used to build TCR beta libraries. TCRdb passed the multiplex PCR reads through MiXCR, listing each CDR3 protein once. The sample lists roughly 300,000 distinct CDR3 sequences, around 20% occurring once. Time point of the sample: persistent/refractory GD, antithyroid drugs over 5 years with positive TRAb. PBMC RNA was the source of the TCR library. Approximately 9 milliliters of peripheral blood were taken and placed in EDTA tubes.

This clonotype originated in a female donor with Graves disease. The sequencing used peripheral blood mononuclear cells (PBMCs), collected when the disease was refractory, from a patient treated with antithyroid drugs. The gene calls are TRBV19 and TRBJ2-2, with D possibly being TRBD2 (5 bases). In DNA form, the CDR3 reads TGTGCCAGTAGTATAGATGACTACCACGCGAACACCGGGGAGCTGTTTTTT. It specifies CASSIDDYHANTGELFF.